The clone carrying this T cell receptor (beta chain) has a count of ten or more. Its antigen is unidentified. The CDR3 runs 18 residues. Unmatched junction bases numbered 8, after V lost 1 base and J lost 1 base. Germline CDR1 and CDR2: SGHAT and FQNNGV. Via MiXCR, TCRdb re-called the reads, giving one row per CDR3 protein. This table has 750,000 to 900,000 distinct CDR3 sequences, about 29% appearing once. This sample is part of a study of T cell repertoires in cytomegalovirus infection. At the level of the study: Both a matching HLA type and CMV infection were indicated by public TCR beta signatures. Study conclusions and caveats: Accumulated public TCR beta family frequency recognized individuals carrying CMV together with the relevant HLA.

This chain joins TRBV11-2 and TRBJ2-3; 10 bases agree with TRBD2. This material consisted of cultured CD8+ T cells from PBMCs, taken from culture after CMV antigen stimulation. The receptor was isolated from a human donor in good health (CMV status not recorded). Some clones in this sample may be carry-over from other donors' samples. CDR3 amino acids: CASSLALLAGGRTDTQYF. The CDR3 bases are TGTGCCAGCAGCTTAGCCTTATTAGCGGGGGGTCGCACAGATACGCAGTATTTT. Using reference TRBV11-2 and TRBJ2-3 for the parts outside the CDR3, the full variable domain is EAGVAQSPRYKIIEKRQSVAFWCNPISGHATLYWYQQILGQGPKLLIQFQNNGVVDDSQLPKDRFSAERLKGVDSTLKIQPAKLEDSAVYLCASSLALLAGGRTDTQYFGPGTRLTVL.